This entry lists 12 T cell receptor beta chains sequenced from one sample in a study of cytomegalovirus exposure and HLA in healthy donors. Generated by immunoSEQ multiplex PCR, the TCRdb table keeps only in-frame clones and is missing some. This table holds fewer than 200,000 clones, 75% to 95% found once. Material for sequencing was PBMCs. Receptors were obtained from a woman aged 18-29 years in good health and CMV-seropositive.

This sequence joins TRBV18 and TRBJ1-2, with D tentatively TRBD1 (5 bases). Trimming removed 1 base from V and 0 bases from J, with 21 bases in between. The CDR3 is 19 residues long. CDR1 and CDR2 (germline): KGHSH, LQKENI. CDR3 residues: CASSPLDSYKPMTNYGYTF. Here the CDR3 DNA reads TGTGCCAGCTCACCACTCGACAGCTACAAACCCATGACTAACTATGGCTACACCTTC.

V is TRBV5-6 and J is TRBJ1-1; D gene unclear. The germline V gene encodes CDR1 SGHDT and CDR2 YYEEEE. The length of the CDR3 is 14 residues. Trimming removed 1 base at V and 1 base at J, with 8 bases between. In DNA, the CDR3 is TGTGCCAGCAGCTTGTGGGCGGGGAACACTGAAGCTTTCTTT. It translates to CASSLWAGNTEAFF.

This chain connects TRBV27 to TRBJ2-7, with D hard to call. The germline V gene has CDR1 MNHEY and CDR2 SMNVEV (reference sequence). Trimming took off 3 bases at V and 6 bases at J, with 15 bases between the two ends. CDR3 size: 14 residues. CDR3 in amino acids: CASSFLSSVSEQYF. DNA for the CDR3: TGTGCCAGCAGTTTTTTGTCCAGCGTCTCCGAGCAGTACTTC.

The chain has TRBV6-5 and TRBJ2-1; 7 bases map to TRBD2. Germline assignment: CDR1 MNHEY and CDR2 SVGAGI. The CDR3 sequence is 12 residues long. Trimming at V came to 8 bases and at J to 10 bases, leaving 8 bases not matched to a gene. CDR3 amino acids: CASGGGSLEQFF. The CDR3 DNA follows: TGTGCCAGCGGGGGGGGGTCGCTGGAGCAGTTCTTC.

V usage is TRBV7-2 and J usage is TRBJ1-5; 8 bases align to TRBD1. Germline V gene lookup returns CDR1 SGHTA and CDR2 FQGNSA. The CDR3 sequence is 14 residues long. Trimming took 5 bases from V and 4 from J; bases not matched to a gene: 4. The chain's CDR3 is CASSPRTGNQPQHF. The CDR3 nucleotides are TGTGCCAGCAGCCCAAGGACAGGGAATCAGCCCCAGCATTTT.

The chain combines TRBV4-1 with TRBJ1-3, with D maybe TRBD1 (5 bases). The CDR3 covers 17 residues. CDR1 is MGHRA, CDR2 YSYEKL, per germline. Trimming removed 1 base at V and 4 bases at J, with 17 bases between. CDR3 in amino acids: CASSQVLPTQGGNTIYF. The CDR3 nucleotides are TGCGCCAGCAGCCAAGTTCTACCGACTCAGGGAGGAAACACCATATATTTT.

CDR3 sequence (DNA): TGTGCCAGCAGCCTTCGACTAGCGGGAGGGCAGGCAGATACGCAGTATTTT. It is translated as CASSLRLAGGQADTQYF. This chain uses TRBV11-2 with TRBJ2-3, with 14 bases fitting TRBD2. Germline-derived CDR1 and CDR2 are SGHAT and FQNNGV. CDR3 length equals 17 residues. The junction had 8 bases not matched to a gene; V was cut back by 5 bases and J by 4 bases.

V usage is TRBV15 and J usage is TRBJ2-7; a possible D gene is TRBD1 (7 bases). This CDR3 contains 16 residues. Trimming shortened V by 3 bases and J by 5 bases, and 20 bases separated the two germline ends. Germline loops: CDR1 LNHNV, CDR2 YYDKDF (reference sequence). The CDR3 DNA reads TGTGCCACCAGCAGCCGCAAGGCAGGGGGGTCGGACGAGCAGTACTTC. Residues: CATSSRKAGGSDEQYF.

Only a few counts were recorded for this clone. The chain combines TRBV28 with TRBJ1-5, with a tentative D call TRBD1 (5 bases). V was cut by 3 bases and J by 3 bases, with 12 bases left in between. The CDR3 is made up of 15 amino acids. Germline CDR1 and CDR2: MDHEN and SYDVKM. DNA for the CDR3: TGTGCCAGCAGTTTTTGGCGGGGGTCCAATCAGCCCCAGCATTTT. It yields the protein CASSFWRGSNQPQHF.

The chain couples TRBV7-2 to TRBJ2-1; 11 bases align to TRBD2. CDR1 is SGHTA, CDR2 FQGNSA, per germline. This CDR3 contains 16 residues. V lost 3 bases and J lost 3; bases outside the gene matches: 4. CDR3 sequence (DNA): TGTGCCAGCAGCTTGGGGGGGACTAGCGGCTACAATGAGCAGTTCTTC. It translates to CASSLGGTSGYNEQFF. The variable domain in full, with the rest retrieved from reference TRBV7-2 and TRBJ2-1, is GAGVSQSPSNKVTEKGKDVELRCDPISGHTALYWYRQSLGQGLEFLIYFQGNSAPDKSGLPSDRFSAERTGGSVSTLTIQRTQQEDSAVYLCASSLGGTSGYNEQFFGPGTRLTVL.

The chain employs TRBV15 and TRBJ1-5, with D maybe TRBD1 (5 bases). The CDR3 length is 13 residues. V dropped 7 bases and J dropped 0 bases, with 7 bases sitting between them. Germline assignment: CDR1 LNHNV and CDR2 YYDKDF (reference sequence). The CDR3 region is CATTGYSNQPQHF. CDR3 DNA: TGTGCCACCACAGGGTATAGCAATCAGCCCCAGCATTTT.

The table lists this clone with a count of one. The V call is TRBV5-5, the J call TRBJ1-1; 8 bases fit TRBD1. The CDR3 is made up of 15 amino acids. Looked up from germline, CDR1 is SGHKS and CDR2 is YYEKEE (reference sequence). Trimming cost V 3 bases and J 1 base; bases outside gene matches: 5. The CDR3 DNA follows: TGTGCCAGCAGCTCCCGGACAGGGCAGAACACTGAAGCTTTCTTT. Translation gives CASSSRTGQNTEAFF.